What follows are 27 T cell receptor beta chains derived from one specimen sequenced in a study of immune cell composition in non-small cell lung cancer. The table came from immunoSEQ multiplex PCR; TCRdb's copy has only in-frame clones and leaves some out. The profile shows about 13,000 clones, approximately 70% of them singletons. Sample: lung tumor tissue. These receptors all come from a human donor with non-small cell lung cancer.

The chain is built from TRBV29-1 and TRBJ1-2; no clear D gene. V was cut by 6 bases and J by 2 bases, with 13 bases left in between. Germline V gene data show CDR1 as SQVTM and CDR2 as ANQGSEA. CDR3 size: 13 residues. The DNA for the CDR3 is TGCAGCGTCCCAGAGGCGGAAAACTATGGCTACACCTTC. This translates into CSVPEAENYGYTF. Full variable domain (remainder filled in from reference TRBV29-1 and TRBJ1-2): SAVISQKPSRDICQRGTSLTIQCQVDSQVTMMFWYRQQPGQSLTLIATANQGSEATYESGFVIDKFPISRPNLTFSTLTVSNMSPEDSSIYLCSVPEAENYGYTFGSGTRLTVV.

Only a few counts were recorded for this clone. This chain links TRBV6-5 with TRBJ1-2, with D possibly TRBD1 on 5 matching bases. Germline V lookup: CDR1 MNHEY, CDR2 SVGAGI. Trimming pared 2 bases from V and 1 base from J, leaving 11 bases between. The CDR3 is 15 amino acids. The CDR3 coding sequence is TGTGCCAGCAGTTACCGACCAGGGATTAACTATGGCTACACCTTC. Translated, it gives CASSYRPGINYGYTF.

The gene calls are TRBV29-1 and TRBJ2-3; 10 bases are shared with TRBD2. The V gene end was trimmed by 7 bases and the J gene end by 2 bases; junction bases not matched to a gene: 6. The CDR3 is made up of 14 amino acids. Germline assignment: CDR1 SQVTM and CDR2 ANQGSEA. The CDR3 loop is CSAVAGGPTDTQYF. CDR3 nucleotide sequence: TGCAGCGCTGTAGCGGGGGGACCCACAGATACGCAGTATTTT.

This clone was detected only a few times. This chain uses TRBV5-1 with TRBJ1-1, with 7 bases that match TRBD1. The ends lost 3 bases at V and 0 bases at J; junction bases unmatched: 2. Germline loops: CDR1 SGHRS, CDR2 YFSETQ. The CDR3 is made up of 14 amino acids. This chain's CDR3 is CASSSGQMNTEAFF. CDR3 in DNA: TGCGCCAGCAGCTCGGGACAGATGAACACTGAAGCTTTCTTT. Variable domain in full (rest from reference TRBV5-1 and TRBJ1-1): KAGVTQTPRYLIKTRGQQVTLSCSPISGHRSVSWYQQTPGQGLQFLFEYFSETQRNKGNFPGRFSGRQFSNSRSEMNVSTLELGDSALYLCASSSGQMNTEAFFGQGTRLTVV.

J is TRBJ1-1 and V is TRBV19; TRBD1 agrees at 7 bases. Germline V CDR1 and CDR2: LNHDA, SQIVND (reference sequence). The J segment lost 11 bases and the V segment lost 6 bases, leaving 15 bases of the junction unmatched. The CDR3 is made up of 14 amino acids. The CDR3: CASSPRRQGTRAFF. The DNA for the CDR3 is TGTGCCAGTAGCCCTCGGCGACAGGGTACACGGGCTTTCTTT.

The chain recombines TRBV27 with TRBJ1-2, with a possible D match to TRBD1 (5 bases). V lost 3 bases and J 13 bases, leaving 24 bases between the germline ends. The CDR3 loop spans 15 amino acids. Germline CDR1 MNHEY, CDR2 SMNVEV (reference sequence). The CDR3, as DNA: TGTGCCAGCAGTTTTTGGGGCAGCTCTATCCCTAGGGTCACCTTC. Protein sequence: CASSFWGSSIPRVTF.

The chain uses TRBV30 and TRBJ2-5; 7 nucleotides align to TRBD1. The CDR3 spans 16 residues. Germline CDR1 and CDR2: GTSNPN and SVGIG (reference sequence). Trimming cost V 3 bases and J 10 bases; bases outside gene matches: 20. The CDR3 DNA reads TGTGCCTGGAGCCTAACCGCCCGGACAGGCATCGGTGGCCAGTACTTC. Translation: CAWSLTARTGIGGQYF.

This clone has only one observation. The J gene is TRBJ2-5, the V gene TRBV2; TRBD2 matches 9 bases. The CDR3 has 13 amino acids. With 8 bases clipped from V and 5 bases from J, the junction kept 6 bases outside the gene matches. CDR1 is SNHLY, CDR2 FYNNEI, per germline. The CDR3 sequence is CASGAGGRETQYF. The CDR3 region has the DNA TGTGCCAGCGGCGCGGGGGGGAGGGAGACCCAGTACTTC.

CDR3 in DNA: TGTGCCAGCAGCTTGGGACAGGGGGAAACAGATACGCAGTATTTT. Residues: CASSLGQGETDTQYF. This sequence joins TRBV5-4 and TRBJ2-3; 9 bases align to TRBD1. V dropped 0 bases and J dropped 3; count of bases not matched to a gene: 2. The CDR3 consists of 15 residues. Per the germline V gene, CDR1 is SGHNT and CDR2 is YYREEE (reference sequence).

In its sample, this clone was seen once. V is TRBV7-2 and J is TRBJ2-5, with D tentatively TRBD2 (6 bases). Germline V gene lookup returns CDR1 SGHTA and CDR2 FQGNSA. This CDR3 is built from 16 residues. The V end was cut by 1 base, the J end by 0 bases, with 12 bases between. The CDR3 spells CASSLDRGRYQETQYF. CDR3 sequence (DNA): TGTGCCAGCAGCTTAGACCGGGGGAGGTACCAAGAGACCCAGTACTTC. The variable domain in full, completed from reference TRBV7-2 and TRBJ2-5, reads GAGVSQSPSNKVTEKGKDVELRCDPISGHTALYWYRQSLGQGLEFLIYFQGNSAPDKSGLPSDRFSAERTGGSVSTLTIQRTQQEDSAVYLCASSLDRGRYQETQYFGPGTRLLVL.

CDR3 sequence reads: CASSPQGGNEQYF. The CDR3 region has the DNA TGTGCCAGCAGCCCGCAGGGAGGGAACGAGCAGTACTTC. This chain uses TRBV2 with TRBJ2-7, with 7 bases aligning to TRBD2. Germline CDR1 reads SNHLY; CDR2 reads FYNNEI. The CDR3 is made up of 13 amino acids. The J segment lost 5 bases and the V segment lost 6 bases, leaving 7 bases of the junction unmatched.

The rearrangement joins TRBV4-1 to TRBJ1-3; the D is unclear. CDR3 length equals 15 residues. The V gene's germline CDR1 is MGHRA and CDR2 YSYEKL. The ends were cut back, 4 bases at V and 0 bases at J, with 10 bases in the middle. The CDR3 region is CASSRVPYSGNTIYF. CDR3 bases: TGCGCCAGCAGCCGAGTCCCCTACTCTGGAAACACCATATATTTT.

V usage is TRBV20-1 and J usage is TRBJ2-7; 12 bases match TRBD2. V shed 6 bases and J 12 bases; nucleotides not matched to a gene: 6. The CDR3 spans 11 residues. Germline CDR1 reads DFQATT; CDR2 reads SNEGSKA (reference sequence). CDR3 bases: TGCAGTGCGAGCACTAGCGGGAGGCTGTACTTC. Protein sequence: CSASTSGRLYF.

V and J are TRBV6-5 and TRBJ2-1, with 13 bases fitting TRBD2. Germline-derived CDR1 and CDR2 are MNHEY and SVGAGI. V was pared by 7 bases and J by 5 bases, with 2 bases of the junction left unmatched. This CDR3 spans 14 amino acids. CDR3: CASTGTSGNNEQFF. The DNA for the CDR3 is TGTGCCAGCACCGGGACTAGCGGGAACAATGAGCAGTTCTTC.

V usage is TRBV9 and J usage is TRBJ1-2; 9 nucleotides align to TRBD1. J was trimmed by 4 bases and V by 4 bases; bases with no gene match: 8. CDR1 is SGDLS, CDR2 YYNGEE, per germline. This CDR3 has 15 residues. This CDR3 is CASSNPGQGSYGYTF. The CDR3 bases are TGTGCCAGCAGCAACCCGGGACAGGGCTCCTATGGCTACACCTTC.

The chain links TRBV25-1 to TRBJ1-5; perhaps TRBD1 as D (5 bases). Germline V lookup: CDR1 MGHDK, CDR2 SYGVNS. This CDR3 has 16 residues. V was clipped by 7 bases and J by 1 base, with 17 bases between them. CDR3 loop: CASTLLDSLSNQPQHF. The CDR3 DNA is TGTGCCAGCACCCTGCTCGACAGTTTAAGCAATCAGCCCCAGCATTTT.

The chain combines TRBV28 with TRBJ2-7; 8 nucleotides agree with TRBD2. Looked up from germline, CDR1 is MDHEN and CDR2 is SYDVKM. With 5 bases clipped from V and 4 bases from J, the junction kept 13 bases outside the gene matches. This CDR3 is built from 16 residues. This chain's CDR3 is CASSPTGVAGQYEQYF. In DNA, the CDR3 is TGTGCCAGCAGTCCGACCGGGGTAGCGGGACAATACGAGCAGTACTTC.

The chain is built from TRBV14 and TRBJ2-1; 9 nucleotides match TRBD2. The CDR3 runs 17 residues. Germline lookup yields CDR1 SGHDN and CDR2 FVKESK. With 4 bases clipped from V and 5 bases from J, the junction kept 12 bases outside the gene matches. Written as DNA, the CDR3 is TGTGCCAGCAGCCGCAGACCTAGCGGGGTTTTTCACAATGAGCAGTTCTTC. This gives the protein CASSRRPSGVFHNEQFF.

The J gene is TRBJ2-1, the V gene TRBV7-2; TRBD2 is a possible D gene (5 bases). The V gene's germline CDR1 is SGHTA and CDR2 FQGNSA. This CDR3 has 17 residues. Deletions cut 2 bases from V and 14 bases from J, with 28 bases between. The CDR3 loop reads CASSLTPPPTRDQWEFF. In DNA, the CDR3 is TGTGCCAGCAGCTTAACGCCGCCCCCAACTAGAGATCAATGGGAGTTCTTC.

The CDR3 protein is CASSLSGTRRENTQYF. The CDR3 bases are TGTGCCAGCAGTTTGTCCGGGACTAGAAGGGAAAATACGCAGTATTTT. The chain has TRBV28 and TRBJ2-3; 8 bases are shared with TRBD2. The CDR3 is 16 residues long. Germline assignment: CDR1 MDHEN and CDR2 SYDVKM. V lost 3 bases to trimming and J lost 7 bases; unmatched junction nucleotides: 12.

This chain uses TRBV27 with TRBJ1-6; 7 positions agree with TRBD1. This CDR3 comprises 15 residues. CDR1 and CDR2 (germline): MNHEY, SMNVEV (reference sequence). The V gene end was trimmed by 6 bases and the J gene end by 3 bases; junction bases not matched to a gene: 5. CDR3 bases: TGTGCCAGCAGGACCGGGACAGTCTATAATTCACCCCTCCACTTT. It encodes CASRTGTVYNSPLHF.

The chain employs TRBV28 and TRBJ2-2, with TRBD1 matching over 8 bases. The germline gives CDR1 MDHEN, CDR2 SYDVKM. V lost 5 bases to trimming and J lost 4 bases; unmatched junction nucleotides: 12. CDR3 length equals 17 residues. The CDR3 sequence is CASSLPGQGSSTGELFF. The CDR3, as DNA: TGTGCCAGCAGTCTGCCTGGACAGGGTTCGAGCACCGGGGAGCTGTTTTTT.

A single count supports this clone. The chain has TRBV19 and TRBJ2-5; 13 nucleotides match TRBD2. Unmatched junction bases numbered 5, after V lost 5 bases and J lost 2 bases. Germline V lookup: CDR1 LNHDA, CDR2 SQIVND (reference sequence). This CDR3 comprises 16 residues. For the CDR3, the DNA is TGTGCCAGTAGTTTCGGACTAGCGGGGGCACAAGAGACCCAGTACTTC. It yields the protein CASSFGLAGAQETQYF.

CDR3 bases: TGTGCCAGCAGCTTGGGACTAGCGGGAGAATCGGGTGAGCAGTACTTC. It codes for CASSLGLAGESGEQYF. The genes are TRBV5-6 and TRBJ2-7; 12 nucleotides match TRBD2. Germline V gene sequence: CDR1 SGHDT, CDR2 YYEEEE. This CDR3 region has 16 residues. With 0 bases clipped from V and 7 bases from J, the junction kept 8 bases outside the gene matches.

J is TRBJ1-1 and V is TRBV11-2; 9 nucleotides match TRBD1. CDR1 and CDR2 (germline): SGHAT, FQNNGV. V shed 5 bases, J shed 1 base, and the junction held 5 bases outside the gene matches. This CDR3 is 15 amino acids long. The CDR3 nucleotides read TGTGCCAGCAGCCCTAGGACAGGGGAGAACACTGAAGCTTTCTTT. This translates into CASSPRTGENTEAFF.

This chain uses TRBV6-1 with TRBJ2-3; TRBD2 matches 12 bases. The V gene end was trimmed by 3 bases and the J gene end by 5 bases; junction bases not matched to a gene: 6. Germline CDR1 is MNHNS and CDR2 is SASEGT. This CDR3 is 16 amino acids long. CDR3 loop: CASSDALAGGKDTQYF. The DNA of the CDR3 is TGTGCCAGCAGTGACGCACTAGCGGGAGGCAAAGATACGCAGTATTTT.

The rearrangement links TRBV7-9 to TRBJ2-5, with D maybe TRBD1 (5 bases). Germline CDR1 SEHNR, CDR2 FQNEAQ (reference sequence). The CDR3 loop spans 13 amino acids. V was clipped by 4 bases and J by 5 bases, with 11 bases between them. The CDR3 loop is CASSSRVQETQYF. The CDR3 coding sequence is TGTGCCAGCAGCTCCAGGGTCCAGGAGACCCAGTACTTC.